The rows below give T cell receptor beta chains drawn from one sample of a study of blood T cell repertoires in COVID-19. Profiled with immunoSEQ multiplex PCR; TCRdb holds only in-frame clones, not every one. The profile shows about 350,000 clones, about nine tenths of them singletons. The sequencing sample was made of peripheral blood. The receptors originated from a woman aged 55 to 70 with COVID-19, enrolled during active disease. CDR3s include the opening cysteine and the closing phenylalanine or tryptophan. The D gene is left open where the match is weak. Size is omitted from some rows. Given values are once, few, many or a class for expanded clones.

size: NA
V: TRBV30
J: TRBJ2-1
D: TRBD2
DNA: TGTGCCTGGAGTGTTTTCGGAGCGGGGGAATCAGGGAGGCAGTTCTTC
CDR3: CAWSVFGAGESGRQFF

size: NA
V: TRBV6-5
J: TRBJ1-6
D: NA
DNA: TGTGCCAGCAGCATGAGCTCCTATAATTCACCCCTCCACTTT
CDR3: CASSMSSYNSPLHF

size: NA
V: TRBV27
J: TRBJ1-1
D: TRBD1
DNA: TGTGCCAGCAGGACACAGGGGAGGAACACTGAAGCTTTCTTT
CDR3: CASRTQGRNTEAFF

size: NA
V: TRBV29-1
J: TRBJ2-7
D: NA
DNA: TGCAGCGTTGTGGCGGACAGTCCTTACGAGCAGTACTTC
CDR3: CSVVADSPYEQYF

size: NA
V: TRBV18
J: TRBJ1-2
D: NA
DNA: TGTGCCAGCTCCCCGGTGACGGAGCAAGATGGCTACACCTTC
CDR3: CASSPVTEQDGYTF

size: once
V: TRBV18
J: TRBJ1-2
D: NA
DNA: TGTGCCAGCTCAACCGGGACTCTCTATGGCTACACCTTC
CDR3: CASSTGTLYGYTF

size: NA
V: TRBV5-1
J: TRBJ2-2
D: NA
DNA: TGCGCCAGCAGCAGACGTCAGGGAGGCAACACCGGGGAGCTGTTTTTT
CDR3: CASSRRQGGNTGELFF

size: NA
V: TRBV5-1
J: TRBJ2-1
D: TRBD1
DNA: TGCGCCAGCAGCCCGGGGACAGGGGGAGGCAGTGAGCAGTTCTTC
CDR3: CASSPGTGGGSEQFF

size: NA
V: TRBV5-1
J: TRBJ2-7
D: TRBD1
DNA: TGCGCCAGCAGCTCGGGACAGTCCTACGAGCAGTACTTC
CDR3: CASSSGQSYEQYF

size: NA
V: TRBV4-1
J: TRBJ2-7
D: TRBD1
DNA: TGCGCCAGCAGCCAAGATCACGGGACAGGGACCGACGAGCAGTACTTC
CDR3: CASSQDHGTGTDEQYF

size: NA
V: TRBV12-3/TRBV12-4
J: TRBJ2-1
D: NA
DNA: TGTGCCAGCAGTTTGAGCGAGCAGTTCTTC
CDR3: CASSLSEQFF

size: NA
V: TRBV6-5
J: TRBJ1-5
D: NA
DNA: TGTGCAACCGGGGGGGCTGTGGGCAATCAGCCCCAGCATTTT
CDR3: CATGGAVGNQPQHF

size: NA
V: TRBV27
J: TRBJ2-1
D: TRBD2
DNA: TGTGCCAGCGCCCCCCGCCCAGGGACTAGCGGGGGTAATGAGCAGTTCTTC
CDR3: CASAPRPGTSGGNEQFF

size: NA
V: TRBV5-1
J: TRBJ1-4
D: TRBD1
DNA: TGCGCCAGCAGCACCGGGACAGCGTCGTCTTATGAAAAACTGTTTTTT
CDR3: CASSTGTASSYEKLFF

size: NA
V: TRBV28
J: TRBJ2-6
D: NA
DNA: TGTGCCAGCAGCCGAAGGGGTTCTGGGGCCAACGTCCTGACTTTC
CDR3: CASSRRGSGANVLTF

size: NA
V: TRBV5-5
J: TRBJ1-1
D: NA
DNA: TGTGCCAGCAGCTTACAGGGATTAGGAACTGAAGCTTTCTTT
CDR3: CASSLQGLGTEAFF

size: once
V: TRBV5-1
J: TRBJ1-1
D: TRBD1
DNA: TGCGCCAGCAGCCCCAACACAGGGGCCAACACTGAAGCTTTCTTT
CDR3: CASSPNTGANTEAFF

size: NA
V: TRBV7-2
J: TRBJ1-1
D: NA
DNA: TGTGCCAGCAGCCCGAGAAGACAGGAGAACACTGAAGCTTTCTTT
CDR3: CASSPRRQENTEAFF

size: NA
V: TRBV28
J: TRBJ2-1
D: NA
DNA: TGTGCCAGCAGCCGGTTGGAGGGCCACTCCTACAATGAGCAGTTCTTC
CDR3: CASSRLEGHSYNEQFF

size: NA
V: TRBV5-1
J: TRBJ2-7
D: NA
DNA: TGCGCCAGCAGGGCGGGGACCGACAATTCCTACGAGCAGTACTTC
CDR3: CASRAGTDNSYEQYF

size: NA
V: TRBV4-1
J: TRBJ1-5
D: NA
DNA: TGCGCCAGCAGCCAAGGAACGTCCTTAGAATATCAGCCCCAGCATTTT
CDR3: CASSQGTSLEYQPQHF

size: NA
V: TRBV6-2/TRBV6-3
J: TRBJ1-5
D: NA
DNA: TGTGCCAGCAGTTACATCCGGGGTGGCAATCAGCCCCAGCATTTT
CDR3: CASSYIRGGNQPQHF

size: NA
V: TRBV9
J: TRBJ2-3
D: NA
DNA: TGTGCCAGCAGCCCTCCCGGGAACACAGATACGCAGTATTTT
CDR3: CASSPPGNTDTQYF

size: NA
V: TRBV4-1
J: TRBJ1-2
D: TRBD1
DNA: TGCGCCAGCAGCCAAGAAGGACAGGGGTTTGGCTACACCTTC
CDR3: CASSQEGQGFGYTF

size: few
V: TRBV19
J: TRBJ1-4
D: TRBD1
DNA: TGTGCCAGTAGTGCTTGGGACAGCGGTAATGAAAAACTGTTTTTT
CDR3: CASSAWDSGNEKLFF

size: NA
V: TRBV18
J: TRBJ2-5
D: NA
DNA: TGTGCCAGCTCACCACTTCTGGGGGGACAAGAGACCCAGTACTTC
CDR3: CASSPLLGGQETQYF

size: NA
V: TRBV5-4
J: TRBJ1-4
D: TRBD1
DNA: TGTGCCAGCAGTTTACAGGGGGCTGCGGAAAAACTGTTTTTT
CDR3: CASSLQGAAEKLFF

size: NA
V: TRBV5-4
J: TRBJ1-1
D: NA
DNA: TGTGCCAGCAGCTTGGGAGCGAACACTGAAGCTTTCTTT
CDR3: CASSLGANTEAFF

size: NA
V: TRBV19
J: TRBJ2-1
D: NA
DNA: TGTGCCAGTAGTATCCCAAGGGGAACCCAAGGATTAAGGGAGCAGTTCTTC
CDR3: CASSIPRGTQGLREQFF

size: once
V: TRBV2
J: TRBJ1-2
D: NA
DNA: TGTGCCAGCAGGAGGGACAAAGTATATGGCTACACCTTC
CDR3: CASRRDKVYGYTF

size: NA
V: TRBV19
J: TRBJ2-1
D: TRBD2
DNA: TGTGCCAGTATGCGGGGGGCCCTTTACAATGAGCAGTTCTTC
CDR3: CASMRGALYNEQFF

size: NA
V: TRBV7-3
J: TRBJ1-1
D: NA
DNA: TGTGCCAGCTCAAGTCGAGTGAACACTGAAGCTTTCTTT
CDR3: CASSSRVNTEAFF

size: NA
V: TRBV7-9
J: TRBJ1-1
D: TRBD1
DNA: TGTGCCAGCAGCTTAGAAGGGGGCTATAAGGGAACGGAAGCTTTCTTT
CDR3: CASSLEGGYKGTEAFF

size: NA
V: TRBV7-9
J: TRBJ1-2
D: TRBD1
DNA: TGTGCCAGCAGCTTAGCCCGGGGACAGGGTAATGGCTACACCTTC
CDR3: CASSLARGQGNGYTF

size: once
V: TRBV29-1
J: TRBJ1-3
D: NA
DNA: TGCAGCGTTGAGGGGGGAGGTCGCGGAAACACCATATATTTT
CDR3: CSVEGGGRGNTIYF

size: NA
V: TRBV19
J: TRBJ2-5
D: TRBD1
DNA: TGTGCCAGTAGCCCGATACAGGGGAACCAGTACTTC
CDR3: CASSPIQGNQYF

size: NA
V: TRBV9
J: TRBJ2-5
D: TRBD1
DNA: TGTGCCAGCAGCGTAGATCCCAGCAGGGGGCTTGAGACCCAGTACTTC
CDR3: CASSVDPSRGLETQYF

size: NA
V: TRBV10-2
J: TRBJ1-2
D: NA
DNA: TGCGCCAGCAGTGAATTAGGGGGCTATGGCTACACCTTC
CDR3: CASSELGGYGYTF

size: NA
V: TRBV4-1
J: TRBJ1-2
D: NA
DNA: TGCGCCAGCAGCCCCCGGAGGACAGAGGCTTGGGGTGATGGCTACACCTTC
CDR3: CASSPRRTEAWGDGYTF

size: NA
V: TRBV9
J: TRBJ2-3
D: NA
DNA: TGTGCCAGCAGCGTAGCTTCCACCGGCAGGACAGATACGCAGTATTTT
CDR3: CASSVASTGRTDTQYF

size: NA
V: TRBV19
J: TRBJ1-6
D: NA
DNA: TGTGCCAGTATCCCCGGGCCCGGGGGATCACCCCTCCACTTT
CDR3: CASIPGPGGSPLHF

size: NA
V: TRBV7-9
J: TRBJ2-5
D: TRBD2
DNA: TGTGCCAGCAGCGTGGTGGGAGCGGGACAAGAGACCCAGTACTTC
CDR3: CASSVVGAGQETQYF

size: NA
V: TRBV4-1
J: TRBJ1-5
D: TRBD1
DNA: TGCGCCAGCAGCCCCCTCGACAGGGGCAATCAGCCCCAGCATTTT
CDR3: CASSPLDRGNQPQHF

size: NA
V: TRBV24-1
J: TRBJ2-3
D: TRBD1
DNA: TGTGCCACCAGTGAGATCGGGACAGGGAGCACAGATACGCAGTATTTT
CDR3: CATSEIGTGSTDTQYF

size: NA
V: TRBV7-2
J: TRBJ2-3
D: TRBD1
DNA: TGTGCCAGCAGCCCGAGGACAGGGGCCCTCACAGATAGGCAGTATTTT
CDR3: CASSPRTGALTDRQYF

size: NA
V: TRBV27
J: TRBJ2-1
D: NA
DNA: TGTGCCAGCAGTTTAGGAGGGTACCGGTACAATGAGCAGTTCTTC
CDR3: CASSLGGYRYNEQFF

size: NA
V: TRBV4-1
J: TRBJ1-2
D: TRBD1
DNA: TGCGCCAGCAGCCAAGTGGGACAGGTCTATGGCTACACCTTC
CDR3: CASSQVGQVYGYTF

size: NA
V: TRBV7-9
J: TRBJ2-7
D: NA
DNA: TGTGCCAGCAGTTCGGACCTACTCCGCGGGGAGCAGTACTTC
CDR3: CASSSDLLRGEQYF

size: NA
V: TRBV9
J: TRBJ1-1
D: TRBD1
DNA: TGTGCCAGCAGCCCAGGGACAGGGGGATTCACTGAAGCTTTCTTT
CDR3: CASSPGTGGFTEAFF

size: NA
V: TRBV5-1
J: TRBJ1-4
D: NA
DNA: TGCGCCAGCAGCTTGGGTCCGGTTAATGAAAAACTGTTTTTT
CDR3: CASSLGPVNEKLFF